Sequencing of this T cell receptor (beta chain) was carried out in a study of blood T cell repertoires in COVID-19. About the research overall: Researchers got acute and convalescent COVID-19 samples from the United States, Italy and Spain.

In the original processing: How many nucleated cells were present was estimated from reference gene primer amplification. Profiled with immunoSEQ multiplex PCR; TCRdb holds only in-frame clones, not every one. The V and J calls and clone size were taken over from that table, and D and trimming were inferred from the DNA. The data show under 150,000 clones, 65% to 90% seen once. The CDR3 has 13 amino acids. V lost 6 bases to trimming and J lost 5 bases, with 11 bases between them. From germline, CDR1 is WSHSY and CDR2 SAAADI. The receptor's source is a woman aged 50 to 65 who had recovered from COVID-19. Sequencing input: PBMCs or T cells enriched from blood (not recorded which). This chain uses TRBV10-2 with TRBJ1-3; a weak D match, TRBD1 (5 bases). CDR3 in DNA: TGCGCCAGCAGCGAGACAGCCAGAAACACCATATATTTT. It codes for CASSETARNTIYF.